Following are 21 T cell receptor beta chains from one sample sequenced in a study of HIV-infected children after antiretroviral therapy interruption. RNA-based 3' RACE libraries used unique molecular identifiers. TCRdb re-analysed the 3' RACE reads in MiXCR, keeping a single row per CDR3 protein. The data show about 46,000 distinct CDR3 sequences, with roughly 4% seen just once and 0.7% held by the top ten. Treatment given: PENTA 11 planned treatment interruption arm or continuous ART arm. This sample comprised CD45RA+ CD4+ T cells from PBMCs, pooled from several time points, obtained from a donor given antiretroviral therapy, either interrupted or continuous. As for subset: naive CD4+ CD45RA+ CD45RO- T cells. These receptors all come from a pool of human donors with HIV.

This clonotype has just a few counts. The chain combines TRBV29-1 with TRBJ2-3; 7 nucleotides agree with TRBD1. V was pared by 7 bases and J by 6 bases, with 13 bases of the junction left unmatched. Germline CDR1 SQVTM, CDR2 ANQGSEA. This CDR3 region has 14 residues. The CDR3 sequence is CSARQGLGTDTQYF. CDR3 sequence (DNA): TGCAGCGCCCGACAGGGTTTGGGGACGGATACGCAGTATTTT.

This clonotype was seen at least ten times. This chain joins TRBV7-9 and TRBJ1-1; D not certain. The CDR3 contains 10 residues. CDR1 and CDR2 (germline): SEHNR, FQNEAQ (reference sequence). V lost 10 bases and J lost 6, with 9 bases in between. The CDR3 here is CATTWAEAFF. The CDR3 DNA sequence: TGTGCCACCACGTGGGCTGAAGCTTTCTTT.

V and J are TRBV29-1 and TRBJ1-4; D is undetermined. The V end lost 7 bases, the J end lost 8 bases, and 20 bases lay between the germline ends. CDR3 size: 14 residues. CDR1 is SQVTM, CDR2 ANQGSEA, per germline. DNA of the CDR3: TGCAGCGCCACTTCTCCTAGGGTCGGGGAAAAACTGTTTTTT. It specifies CSATSPRVGEKLFF.

This clonotype was seen a handful of times. This sequence joins TRBV3-1 and TRBJ2-1; unclear D gene. This CDR3 is built from 11 residues. Germline V lookup: CDR1 LGHDT, CDR2 YNNKEL (reference sequence). Trimming removed 1 base from V and 8 bases from J, with 3 bases in between. CDR3 DNA: TGTGCCAGCAGCCAAGCCCATGAGCAGTTCTTC. Residues: CASSQAHEQFF.

The rearrangement joins TRBV2 to TRBJ1-5; a weak D match, TRBD1 (5 bases). V dropped 7 bases and J dropped 8 bases, with 18 bases sitting between them. Germline V gene lookup returns CDR1 SNHLY and CDR2 FYNNEI. This CDR3 is built from 14 residues. CDR3 DNA sequence: TGTGCCAGCACCTTAACGAGGGGTTTGGAGCCCCAGCATTTT. As protein: CASTLTRGLEPQHF.

The V and J genes are TRBV24-1 and TRBJ2-3; no clear D gene. Trimming cost V 5 bases and J 0 bases, with 14 bases left between them. Germline-derived CDR1 and CDR2 are KGHDR and SFDVKD. The CDR3 covers 16 residues. CDR3 protein: CATSGFAESSTDTQYF. The CDR3 DNA follows: TGTGCCACCAGTGGATTCGCAGAATCTAGCACAGATACGCAGTATTTT.

The table lists this clonotype with many counts. The gene calls are TRBV20-1 and TRBJ2-3; a possible D gene is TRBD1 (6 bases). CDR3 length equals 13 residues. The V and J ends lost 1 base and 4 bases respectively, with 9 bases between them. The V gene's germline CDR1 is DFQATT and CDR2 SNEGSKA (reference sequence). CDR3 DNA sequence: TGCAGTGCTAGAGTAACAGGGCCAGATACGCAGTATTTT. It specifies CSARVTGPDTQYF.

This clonotype was observed a handful of times. The chain couples TRBV9 to TRBJ1-3; tentative D call: TRBD1 (6 bases). The V gene's germline CDR1 is SGDLS and CDR2 YYNGEE. This CDR3 contains 16 residues. The V end lost 0 bases, the J end lost 0 bases, and 10 bases lay between the germline ends. The CDR3 is CASSVGGASSGNTIYF. The CDR3 bases are TGTGCCAGCAGCGTAGGGGGGGCAAGCTCTGGAAACACCATATATTTT.

This clonotype was picked up many times. The chain combines TRBV12-3 or TRBV12-4 with TRBJ2-3; D is perhaps TRBD1 (5 bases). The CDR3 loop spans 13 amino acids. V was pared by 1 base and J by 6 bases, with 8 bases between. As DNA, the CDR3 is TGTGCCAGCAGTTTAGGGGGCCCGGATACGCAGTATTTT. It translates to CASSLGGPDTQYF.

This clonotype was picked up a small number of times. The chain has TRBV5-6 and TRBJ2-3; 7 bases agree with TRBD1. This CDR3 is 13 amino acids long. After removal of 5 bases from V and 6 bases from J, the junction contained 6 bases not matched to a gene. Germline CDR1 reads SGHDT; CDR2 reads YYEEEE. The CDR3 sequence is CASRRQGADTQYF. The DNA of the CDR3 is TGTGCCAGCAGAAGACAGGGAGCGGATACGCAGTATTTT.

The sample holds many counts of this clonotype. The rearrangement joins TRBV29-1 to TRBJ1-1; D uncertain. Germline CDR1 is SQVTM and CDR2 is ANQGSEA. V was cut by 7 bases and J by 5 bases, with 20 bases left in between. This CDR3 is 14 amino acids long. CDR3 in amino acids: CSGALKGSGTEAFF. DNA for the CDR3: TGCAGCGGGGCCTTGAAAGGAAGCGGGACTGAAGCTTTCTTT.

This clonotype was counted many times. The V call is TRBV30, the J call TRBJ1-1; 8 bases match TRBD1. CDR1 is GTSNPN and CDR2 is SVGIG in the germline V gene (reference sequence). Germline trimming cut 4 bases from V and 4 bases from J; bases unmatched to any gene: 8. The CDR3 contains 14 residues. The CDR3 coding sequence is TGTGCCTGGACTTTGGACAGGGTCGGCACTGAAGCTTTCTTT. It translates to CAWTLDRVGTEAFF.

This clonotype was detected many times. CDR3 coding DNA: TGCAGTGCTAGAGCAGGGGGTCGGCCCCAGCATTTT. It is translated as CSARAGGRPQHF. This rearrangement joins TRBV20-1 to TRBJ1-5, with TRBD1 matching 7 bases. Germline lookup yields CDR1 DFQATT and CDR2 SNEGSKA (reference sequence). This CDR3 comprises 12 residues. V was pared by 1 base and J by 9 bases, with 3 bases of the junction left unmatched.

This clonotype occurred many times. This chain uses TRBV20-1 with TRBJ2-3, with 8 bases that match TRBD2. This CDR3 is 15 amino acids long. V shed 5 bases and J 3 bases; nucleotides not matched to a gene: 10. Germline loops: CDR1 DFQATT, CDR2 SNEGSKA (reference sequence). CDR3 sequence: CSASDLRGVTDTQYF. In DNA form, the CDR3 reads TGCAGTGCTTCTGATCTGCGGGGGGTGACAGATACGCAGTATTTT.

This rearrangement joins TRBV12-3 or TRBV12-4 to TRBJ2-7; tentatively, D is TRBD2 (5 bases). This CDR3 spans 16 amino acids. V was trimmed by 7 bases and J by 2 bases, leaving 21 bases between them. For the CDR3, the DNA is TGTGCCAGCATCCTCATCCGGGCCATCGGGACCTACGAGCAGTACTTC. This translates into CASILIRAIGTYEQYF.

This clonotype was detected a few times. The chain carries TRBV11-2 and TRBJ1-2; 8 nucleotides agree with TRBD1. Trimming removed 4 bases from V and 8 bases from J; junction bases left unmatched: 9. Germline V gives CDR1 SGHAT, CDR2 FQNNGV. This CDR3 contains 14 residues. The CDR3 DNA sequence: TGTGCCAGCAGCTCCGGACAGGGCTTGGGCGGCTACACCTTC. It codes for CASSSGQGLGGYTF.

Many counts were recorded for this clonotype. V gene TRBV27 combines with J gene TRBJ1-2; 9 bases line up with TRBD1. V was pared by 5 bases and J by 3 bases, with 7 bases of the junction left unmatched. Germline CDR1 reads MNHEY; CDR2 reads SMNVEV (reference sequence). The CDR3 runs to 15 residues. The CDR3 here is CASSRKTGGDYGYTF. The CDR3 DNA is TGTGCCAGCAGTCGTAAGACAGGGGGGGACTATGGCTACACCTTC.

This clonotype was picked up many times. V is TRBV2 and J is TRBJ2-2; possibly TRBD2 for D (6 bases). Trimming removed 8 bases at V and 0 bases at J, with 10 bases between. The CDR3 sequence is 14 residues long. Germline assignment: CDR1 SNHLY and CDR2 FYNNEI. DNA for the CDR3: TGTGCCAGCCGGGGGACGACGAACACCGGGGAGCTGTTTTTT. This codes for CASRGTTNTGELFF.

A few counts support this clonotype. The chain has TRBV2 and TRBJ1-2; perhaps TRBD1 as D (6 bases). CDR1 is SNHLY and CDR2 is FYNNEI in the germline V gene. The CDR3 runs 14 residues. V shed 0 bases and J shed 8 bases, with 13 bases lying between them. The CDR3 loop reads CASSEARGADGYTF. CDR3 DNA sequence: TGTGCCAGCAGTGAAGCGCGGGGGGCAGACGGCTACACCTTC.

This clonotype was counted at least ten times. The chain uses TRBV12-3 or TRBV12-4 and TRBJ1-5; D is perhaps TRBD1 (6 bases). This CDR3 comprises 15 residues. V was trimmed by 3 bases and J by 1 base, leaving 10 bases between them. This CDR3 reads CASSLQGTSNQPQHF. CDR3 bases: TGTGCCAGCAGTTTGCAGGGGACGAGCAATCAGCCCCAGCATTTT.

This clonotype was counted ten times or more. This sequence joins TRBV2 and TRBJ2-5; D is unclear. CDR1 is SNHLY and CDR2 is FYNNEI in the germline V gene. This CDR3 contains 11 residues. Trimming took off 8 bases at V and 3 bases at J, with 7 bases between the two ends. This CDR3 reads CASGVEETQYF. The DNA of the CDR3 is TGTGCCAGCGGAGTGGAAGAGACCCAGTACTTC.